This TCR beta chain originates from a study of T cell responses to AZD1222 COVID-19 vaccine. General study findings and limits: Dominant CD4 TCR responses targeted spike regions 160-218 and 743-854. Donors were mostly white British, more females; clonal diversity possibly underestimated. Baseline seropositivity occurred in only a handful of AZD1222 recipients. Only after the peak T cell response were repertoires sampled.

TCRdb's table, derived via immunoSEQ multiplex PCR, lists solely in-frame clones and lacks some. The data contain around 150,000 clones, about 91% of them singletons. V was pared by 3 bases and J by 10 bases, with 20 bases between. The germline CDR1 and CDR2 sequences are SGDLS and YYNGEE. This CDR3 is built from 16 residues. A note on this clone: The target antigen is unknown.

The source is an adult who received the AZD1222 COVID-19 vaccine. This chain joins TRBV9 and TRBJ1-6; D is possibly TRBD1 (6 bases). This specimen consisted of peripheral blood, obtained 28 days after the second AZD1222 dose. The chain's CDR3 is CASSALPVTGPSPLHF. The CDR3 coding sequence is TGTGCCAGCAGCGCCCTACCCGTCACAGGGCCGTCACCCCTCCACTTT.